Each of the 24 T cell receptor beta chains below was sequenced from the same sample in a study of cytomegalovirus exposure and HLA in healthy donors. The study ran its PCR with 60 Vbeta and 13 Jbeta primers. Here immunoSEQ multiplex PCR was the method, and the copy in TCRdb shows in-frame clones only, minus some. The profile shows about 97,000 clones, less than 90% of them singletons. Sequencing was performed on PBMCs. These receptors originate from a middle-aged man in good health and CMV-seronegative.

V usage is TRBV18 and J usage is TRBJ2-3; TRBD2 matches 12 bases. V shed 2 bases, J shed 0 bases, and the junction held 9 bases outside the gene matches. Germline-derived CDR1 and CDR2 are KGHSH and LQKENI. The CDR3 sequence is 19 residues long. The CDR3 sequence is CASSPVRTSGAPSTDTQYF. The CDR3 region has the DNA TGTGCCAGCTCACCAGTAAGGACTAGCGGGGCACCTAGCACAGATACGCAGTATTTT.

The chain uses TRBV15 and TRBJ2-7; a possible D gene is TRBD1 (5 bases). V lost 0 bases, J lost 7 bases, and 16 bases lay in between. The CDR3 runs to 15 residues. Per germline, CDR1 LNHNV and CDR2 YYDKDF (reference sequence). In DNA, the CDR3 is TGTGCCACCAGCAGAGATGGGGCGCCGGAACGGGAGCAGTACTTC. Encoded protein: CATSRDGAPEREQYF.

V gene TRBV6-1 combines with J gene TRBJ1-2, with 12 nucleotides matching TRBD1. This CDR3 spans 14 amino acids. V trimming: 4 bases; J trimming: 8 bases; junction bases outside the gene matches: 5. The germline V gene encodes CDR1 MNHNS and CDR2 SASEGT. The CDR3 loop is CASSVGQGAIGYTF. CDR3 DNA: TGTGCCAGCAGTGTGGGACAGGGGGCTATCGGCTACACCTTC.

This sequence joins TRBV12-5 and TRBJ2-6, with D perhaps matching TRBD2 (5 bases). The CDR3 runs to 16 residues. V gave up 6 bases and J gave up 0 bases, with 12 bases separating them. The germline CDR1 and CDR2 sequences are LGHNT and FRNRAP. CDR3 bases: TGTGCTAGTGGCGAGGGCCCATCCTCTGGGGCCAACGTCCTGACTTTC. It encodes CASGEGPSSGANVLTF. Full variable domain (remainder filled in from reference TRBV12-5 and TRBJ2-6): DARVTQTPRHKVTEMGQEVTMRCQPILGHNTVFWYRQTMMQGLELLAYFRNRAPLDDSGMPKDRFSAEMPDATLATLKIQPSEPRDSAVYFCASGEGPSSGANVLTFGAGSRLTVL.

The rearrangement uses TRBV5-1 and TRBJ1-1, with 9 bases identical to TRBD1. From germline, CDR1 is SGHRS and CDR2 YFSETQ. Losses at the gene ends were 0 bases for V and 9 bases for J; bases not matched to a gene: 9. The CDR3 contains 15 residues. The CDR3 sequence: CASSLAHWDRAQAFF. CDR3 coding DNA: TGCGCCAGCAGCTTGGCCCATTGGGACAGGGCACAAGCTTTCTTT.

The chain has TRBV21-1 and TRBJ1-2. TRBV21-1 has pseudogene status. The CDR3 is 8 amino acids. This CDR3 reads CASSGYTF. The CDR3, as DNA: TGTGCCAGCTCGGGCTACACCTTC.

This rearrangement joins TRBV14 to TRBJ1-6, with D uncertain. Germline-derived CDR1 and CDR2 are SGHDN and FVKESK. Trimming took off 0 bases at V and 8 bases at J, with 8 bases between the two ends. This CDR3 contains 14 residues. This CDR3 is CASSQDQRHSPLHF. CDR3 in DNA: TGTGCCAGCAGCCAAGATCAGCGGCATTCACCCCTCCACTTT.

The chain has TRBV5-1 and TRBJ2-3; 7 nucleotides agree with TRBD1. The CDR3 length is 14 residues. Germline trimming cut 0 bases from V and 4 bases from J; bases unmatched to any gene: 2. Germline assignment: CDR1 SGHRS and CDR2 YFSETQ. CDR3 bases: TGCGCCAGCAGCTTGGGACAGGGACCAGATACGCAGTATTTT. This sequence encodes CASSLGQGPDTQYF.

The table lists this clone with a count of one. The rearrangement joins TRBV11-2 to TRBJ2-7; TRBD2 matches at 9 bases. Germline-derived CDR1 and CDR2 are SGHAT and FQNNGV. The CDR3 has 16 residues. The J segment lost 5 bases and the V segment lost 3 bases, leaving 11 bases of the junction unmatched. In DNA, the CDR3 is TGTGCCAGCAGCTTCTGGATAGCGGGGGTGTCGGACGAGCAGTACTTC. It specifies CASSFWIAGVSDEQYF.

The gene calls are TRBV5-6 and TRBJ1-3; D may be TRBD1 (6 bases). The CDR3 runs to 14 residues. Per germline, CDR1 SGHDT and CDR2 YYEEEE. The ends were cut back, 5 bases at V and 2 bases at J, with 11 bases in the middle. CDR3 residues: CASRKQGAGNTIYF. DNA of the CDR3: TGTGCCAGCAGGAAACAGGGTGCTGGAAACACCATATATTTT. Using reference TRBV5-6 and TRBJ1-3 for the parts outside the CDR3, the full variable domain is DAGVTQSPTHLIKTRGQQVTLRCSPKSGHDTVSWYQQALGQGPQFIFQYYEEEERQRGNFPDRFSGHQFPNYSSELNVNALLLGDSALYLCASRKQGAGNTIYFGEGSWLTVV.

The rearrangement links TRBV7-2 to TRBJ2-2; TRBD1 matches 7 bases. The CDR3 is 15 amino acids. The J segment lost 4 bases and the V segment lost 2 bases, leaving 4 bases of the junction unmatched. CDR1 is SGHTA and CDR2 is FQGNSA in the germline V gene. The CDR3 bases are TGTGCCAGCAGCTTATTGGACAGGACCACCGGGGAGCTGTTTTTT. Translated, it gives CASSLLDRTTGELFF.

The table lists this clone with a few counts. The chain is built from TRBV4-1 and TRBJ1-5; D gene unclear. The CDR3 is made up of 13 amino acids. V dropped 3 bases and J dropped 7 bases, with 10 bases sitting between them. In germline, CDR1 is MGHRA, CDR2 YSYEKL. Here the CDR3 reads CASSHPGGQPQHF. The CDR3, as DNA: TGCGCCAGCAGCCATCCCGGCGGGCAGCCCCAGCATTTT.

This chain uses TRBV7-3 with TRBJ2-1, with D perhaps TRBD2 (6 bases). The germline V gene encodes CDR1 SGHTA and CDR2 FQGTGA. The V gene lost 5 bases and the J gene lost 10 bases, with 9 bases spanning the gap. The CDR3 loop spans 11 amino acids. The CDR3, as DNA: TGTGCCAGCAGCGCGGGACTGGAGCAGTTCTTC. Its protein product is CASSAGLEQFF.

The chain recombines TRBV19 with TRBJ2-5, with TRBD2 as a possible D gene (6 bases). Trimming removed 4 bases from V and 1 base from J, with 13 bases in between. The CDR3 sequence is 15 residues long. Germline V gene data show CDR1 as LNHDA and CDR2 as SQIVND (reference sequence). The CDR3 loop is CASSREAQIQETQYF. The CDR3 region has the DNA TGTGCCAGTAGTAGGGAGGCACAAATCCAAGAGACCCAGTACTTC.

The chain links TRBV9 to TRBJ2-1, with D possibly being TRBD1 (6 bases). Between the trimmed V and J ends, which lost 0 bases and 1 base, there was a span of 14 bases. Germline lookup yields CDR1 SGDLS and CDR2 YYNGEE. This CDR3 region has 17 residues. The CDR3 DNA reads as TGTGCCAGCAGCGTAGAAAGGGGAAGGGGGTCCTACAATGAGCAGTTCTTC. It encodes CASSVERGRGSYNEQFF.

The gene calls are TRBV10-3 and TRBJ1-4; TRBD1 is a possible D gene (6 bases). This CDR3 region has 14 residues. The germline V and J ends were trimmed by 8 bases and 4 bases, with 14 bases remaining between them. The germline CDR1 and CDR2 sequences are ENHRY and SYGVKD. CDR3 sequence reads: CAIGPRQDNEKLFF. The CDR3 DNA reads as TGTGCCATCGGACCGAGACAGGATAATGAAAAACTGTTTTTT.

The count of this clone is one. This chain connects TRBV6-5 to TRBJ1-5; no clear D gene. CDR3 length: 15 amino acids. Germline CDR1 reads MNHEY; CDR2 reads SVGAGI. V dropped 0 bases and J dropped 0 bases, with 6 bases sitting between them. CDR3 DNA sequence: TGTGCCAGCAGTTACTCTGGAGATAGCAATCAGCCCCAGCATTTT. Amino acid sequence: CASSYSGDSNQPQHF.

CDR3 sequence: CARVGQGLKPQHF. The CDR3 bases are TGTGCACGAGTTGGACAGGGCCTGAAGCCCCAGCATTTT. This rearrangement joins TRBV12-2 to TRBJ1-5; TRBD1 is the table's D call and was not checked against the DNA. TRBV12-2 is a recognized pseudogene. There are 13 residues in the CDR3.

V and J are TRBV5-6 and TRBJ2-1; a weak D match, TRBD1 (6 bases). This CDR3 is built from 14 residues. Germline V gene data show CDR1 as SGHDT and CDR2 as YYEEEE. Trimming shortened V by 4 bases and J by 8 bases, and 16 bases separated the two germline ends. The CDR3 region is CASSPQGHEDEQFF. CDR3 nucleotide sequence: TGTGCCAGCAGCCCCCAGGGACATGAAGATGAGCAGTTCTTC.

This clone was observed a single time. The chain couples TRBV14 to TRBJ2-3; maybe TRBD2 (6 bases). Deletions cut 6 bases from V and 6 bases from J, with 25 bases between. Germline CDR1 SGHDN, CDR2 FVKESK. The CDR3 runs 17 residues. The CDR3 DNA is TGTGCCAGCAGTTTACTCCGAATAGGGCCGGGAGAGGATACGCAGTATTTT. It yields the protein CASSLLRIGPGEDTQYF.

This chain links TRBV30 with TRBJ1-5; D is unclear. This CDR3 is 13 amino acids long. The germline V and J ends were trimmed by 2 bases and 3 bases, with 8 bases remaining between them. The germline CDR1 and CDR2 sequences are GTSNPN and SVGIG (reference sequence). The CDR3 DNA sequence: TGTGCCTGGAGTATCGGGAACAATCAGCCCCAGCATTTT. It encodes CAWSIGNNQPQHF.

In its sample, this clone was seen once. The chain is built from TRBV19 and TRBJ2-1, with D unresolved. The CDR3 has 16 amino acids. Between the trimmed V and J ends, which lost 1 base and 7 bases, there was a span of 17 bases. CDR1 and CDR2 (germline): LNHDA, SQIVND (reference sequence). CDR3: CASSIVGSRYNNEQFF. In nucleotides, the CDR3 is TGTGCCAGTAGTATAGTGGGCAGCCGCTACAATAATGAGCAGTTCTTC.

This rearrangement joins TRBV10-2 to TRBJ2-2; 8 positions agree with TRBD1. This CDR3 spans 15 amino acids. After removal of 7 bases from V and 5 bases from J, the junction contained 9 bases not matched to a gene. Germline V gives CDR1 WSHSY, CDR2 SAAADI. CDR3 residues: CASKSGGAWTGELFF. The DNA for the CDR3 is TGCGCCAGCAAGTCAGGGGGCGCCTGGACCGGGGAGCTGTTTTTT.

The chain links TRBV7-3 to TRBJ1-6; tentatively, D is TRBD1 (6 bases). This CDR3 region has 14 residues. Germline V CDR1 and CDR2: SGHTA, FQGTGA. The V and J ends lost 5 bases and 9 bases respectively, with 14 bases between them. CDR3 nucleotides: TGTGCCAGCAGCGAGGGACATAGGGGTTCACCCCTCCACTTT. Translated: CASSEGHRGSPLHF. Drawing the rest from reference TRBV7-3 and TRBJ1-6, the complete variable domain is GAGVSQTPSNKVTEKGKYVELRCDPISGHTALYWYRQSLGQGPEFLIYFQGTGAADDSGLPNDRFFAVRPEGSVSTLKIQRTERGDSAVYLCASSEGHRGSPLHFGNGTRLTVT.